A selection of T cell receptor beta chains follows, all from one sample in a study of T cell changes during pregnancy in multiple sclerosis. The data were produced by immunoSEQ multiplex PCR, yet TCRdb's version contains in-frame clones alone and is incomplete. The table records approximately 50,000 clones, roughly 92% of them present only once. This material consisted of CD4+ T cells from peripheral blood mononuclear cells, taken after pregnancy. The receptors here all came from a female donor with multiple sclerosis, enrolled in a pregnancy study. Both conserved end residues are part of each CDR3. D genes are given only for firm matches.

j_call d_call v_call cdr3_aa
TRBJ2-5 TRBD1 TRBV7-9 CASSPTGASLQETQYF
TRBJ1-2 - TRBV27 CASSFEGNYGYTF
TRBJ2-2 - TRBV7-8 CASSSPVNTGELFF
TRBJ1-1 - TRBV5-1 CASSLARRRMNTEAFF
TRBJ2-1 - TRBV5-1 CASSPITGKLLNEQFF
TRBJ2-1 TRBD2 TRBV9 CASSVGSGRFEQFF
TRBJ1-5 - TRBV6-6 CASSYPGAGQPQHF
TRBJ2-1 - TRBV5-6 CASSLQGPYNEQFF
TRBJ2-1 TRBD2 TRBV7-2 CASSLQSGRSNEQFF
TRBJ2-1 - TRBV29-1 CSVVRTRLPPSNEQFF
TRBJ1-2 TRBD1 TRBV10-1 CASSGDRGNGYTF
TRBJ1-4 - TRBV5-1 CASSLRGSDEKLFF
TRBJ1-2 - TRBV30 CAWLTLNYGYTF
TRBJ1-5 - TRBV28 CASSSPKGYQPQHF
TRBJ2-3 - TRBV7-2 CASSLGAGIAGDTQYF
TRBJ2-3 TRBD2 TRBV4-1 CASSHPVGLSTGGTSGVDTQYF
TRBJ1-6 - TRBV5-6 CASSLLGDFYYSPLHF
TRBJ1-1 - TRBV5-1 CASSLAGQNTEAFF
TRBJ2-4 TRBD1 TRBV6-6 CASSGTGTKNIQYF
TRBJ2-7 TRBD2 TRBV18 CASSPPGLAGESNEQYF
TRBJ1-3 TRBD1 TRBV6-6 CASSYGTGFGNTIYF
TRBJ1-2 TRBD1 TRBV5-1 CASSLTGAKDYGYTF
TRBJ1-2 - TRBV19 CASSIGTASFYGYTF
TRBJ2-1 - TRBV9 CASSPRGDRLYNEQFF
TRBJ2-3 - TRBV18 CASSGVGTDTQYF
TRBJ2-7 - TRBV7-2 CASSPKWQVGYEQYF
TRBJ1-1 - TRBV14 CASSRGFGQGRNTEAFF
TRBJ2-7 TRBD1 TRBV5-1 CASSSRDRAREQYF
TRBJ2-7 - TRBV10-3 CAIGSEGSGEQYF
TRBJ2-5 TRBD2 TRBV5-1 CASSLTLAGAMKTQYF
TRBJ2-3 - TRBV6-1 CASIRTASRGDTQYF
TRBJ2-7 - TRBV18 CASSTGSAYEQYF
TRBJ2-5 - TRBV10-3 CAIRPRGTEITQYF
TRBJ2-6 - TRBV6-1 CASSEGSGAGANVLTF
TRBJ1-1 - TRBV7-2 CASSLAPGQSTEAFF
TRBJ1-1 - TRBV7-8 CASSLAQTGLSSLGAFF
TRBJ1-2 - TRBV4-1 CASSQDFRTVYGYTF
TRBJ2-7 TRBD2 TRBV27 CASSFGRGVNEQYF
TRBJ2-3 TRBD2 TRBV19 CASSMWLAGNTDTQYF
- TRBD2 TRBV7-8 CASRPGLAVYEQYF
TRBJ2-5 - TRBV14 CASSRLPGETQYF
TRBJ2-7 TRBD2 TRBV7-2 CASSTRTSGRRYEQYF